This TCR beta chain was documented in a study of tumor-infiltrating lymphocytes in primary liver carcinoma. Findings and limits, study-wide: When set against blood, tumors had a significantly higher top-250-clone fraction (p = 0.039).

Trimming cost V 7 bases and J 12 bases, with 26 bases left between them. Per the germline V gene, CDR1 is LGHNA and CDR2 is YNFKEQ. The CDR3 has 15 amino acids. In the case of this clonotype: Its antigen remains unknown.

A constant-region primer served to make TCR beta cDNA from 500 to 550 ng total RNA. Libraries covering TCR beta were generated through three nested multiplex PCR rounds (using a slightly modified ARM-PCR). Use of TRBV1-TRBV30 forward primers with a C-beta reverse primer characterized the first two PCR rounds, which lasted around 9 cycles each. TCRdb recomputed calls from the multiplex PCR reads with MiXCR, one row per CDR3 protein. There are fewer than 400,000 distinct CDR3 sequences in the sample; less than 75% occur only once, and about 9.4% lies in the top ten. Germline DNA was also extracted, and blood RNA was taken from unsorted whole blood.

This chain uses TRBV4-2 with TRBJ2-3; D may be TRBD2 (6 bases). The sequence was obtained from a man between 35 and 55 years old with primary liver carcinoma and hepatitis B virus infection. Sequences were obtained from peripheral blood. This chain's CDR3 is CASTPKAGLADAQYF. CDR3 DNA sequence: TGTGCCAGCACCCCTAAGGCGGGACTCGCAGATGCACAGTATTTT.